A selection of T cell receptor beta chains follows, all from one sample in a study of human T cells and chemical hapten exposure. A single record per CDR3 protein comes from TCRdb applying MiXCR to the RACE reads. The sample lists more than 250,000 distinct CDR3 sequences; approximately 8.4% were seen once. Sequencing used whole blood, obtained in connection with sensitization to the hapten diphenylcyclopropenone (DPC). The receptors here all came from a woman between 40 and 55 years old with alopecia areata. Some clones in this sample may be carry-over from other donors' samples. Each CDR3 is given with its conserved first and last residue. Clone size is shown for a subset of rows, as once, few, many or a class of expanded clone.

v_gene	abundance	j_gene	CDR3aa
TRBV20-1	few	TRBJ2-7	CSAAERYF
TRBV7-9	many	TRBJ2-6	CASSPMKNVLTF
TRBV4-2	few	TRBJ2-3	CASSQVGGSTDTQYF
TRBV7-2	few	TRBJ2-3	CASSPGTAVTDTQYF
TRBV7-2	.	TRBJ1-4	CASVQGVNEKLFF
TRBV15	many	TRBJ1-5	CATSRDLNPRGNQPQHF
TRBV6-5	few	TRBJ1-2	CAPLDGPFYGYTF
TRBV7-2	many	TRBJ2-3	CASSLRAALEGTQYF
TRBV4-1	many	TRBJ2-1	CASSQDWSSGLNEQFF
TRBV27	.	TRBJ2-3	CASSLKAADTQYF
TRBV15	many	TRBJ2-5	CATSRDSSGQETQYF
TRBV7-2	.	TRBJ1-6	CASSLAWGRDSPLHF
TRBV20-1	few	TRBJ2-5	CSATTTGGETQYF
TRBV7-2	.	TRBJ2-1	CASSVGLGDEQFF
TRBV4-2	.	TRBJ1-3	CASSQEGDGSGNTIYF
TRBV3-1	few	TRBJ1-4	CASSPKAREKLFF
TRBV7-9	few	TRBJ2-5	CASSWGLAALRETQYF
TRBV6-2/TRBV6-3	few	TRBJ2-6	CASSYDSPPGANVLTF
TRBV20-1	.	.	CSARGPWGTDTQHF
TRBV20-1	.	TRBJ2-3	CRAIAGGTDTQYF
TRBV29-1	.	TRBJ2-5	CSVERLAGGETQYF
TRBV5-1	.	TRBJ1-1	CASSLSSSTMNTEAFF
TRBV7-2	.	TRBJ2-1	CASSLARALVYNEQFF
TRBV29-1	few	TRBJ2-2	CSGTGTGHTGELFF
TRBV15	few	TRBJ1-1	CATSRDPRGRGTEAFF
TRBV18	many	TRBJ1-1	CASSPPLGQGTEAFF
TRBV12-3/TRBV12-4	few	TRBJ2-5	CASSSLEYQETQYF
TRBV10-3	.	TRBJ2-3	CAISEEGLAGSTDTQYF
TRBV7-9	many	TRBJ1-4	CASSLEGLKLFF
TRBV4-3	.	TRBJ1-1	CASSQEENTEAFF
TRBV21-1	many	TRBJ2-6	CASSRFRVSGANVLTF
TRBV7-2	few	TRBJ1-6	CASSLAGVVSPLHF
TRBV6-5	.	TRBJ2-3	CASTAIVEADTQYF
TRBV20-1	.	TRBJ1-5	CSATSHSNQPQHF
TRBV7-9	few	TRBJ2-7	CASSLSFKRGSGPSYEQYF
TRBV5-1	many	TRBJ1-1	CASSWAGEYEAFF
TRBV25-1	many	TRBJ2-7	CASSLEGTYEQYF
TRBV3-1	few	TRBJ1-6	CASSQVAGRGSPLHF
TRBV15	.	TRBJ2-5	CATAGGRASQETQYF
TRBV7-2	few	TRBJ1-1	CASSPASNTEAFF
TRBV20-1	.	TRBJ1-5	CSAGTGTVTNQPQHF